Below are 15 T cell receptor beta chains sequenced from a single sample in a study of blood T cell repertoires in COVID-19. The method was immunoSEQ multiplex PCR; TCRdb's version includes in-frame clones alone and lacks a portion of them. Here the sample spans around 120,000 clones, over 70% being singletons. Source material: peripheral blood. Receptors originate from a man in his 70s with acute or convalescent COVID-19.

The rearrangement uses TRBV6-5 and TRBJ1-6; D gene unclear. V dropped 5 bases and J dropped 4 bases, with 12 bases sitting between them. The CDR3 is 15 amino acids. The V gene's germline CDR1 is MNHEY and CDR2 SVGAGI. CDR3 nucleotide sequence: TGTGCCAGCAGTCCTTGGGAGGAGTATAATTCACCCCTCCACTTT. This gives the protein CASSPWEEYNSPLHF.

The rearrangement links TRBV5-4 to TRBJ1-1, with D possibly matching TRBD1 (5 bases). The V end lost 4 bases, the J end lost 0 bases, and 16 bases lay between the germline ends. CDR1 and CDR2 from the germline V gene are SGHNT and YYREEE (reference sequence). This CDR3 spans 16 amino acids. CDR3 amino acids: CASSPKVGGMNTEAFF. CDR3 nucleotides: TGTGCCAGCAGCCCCAAGGTCGGGGGAATGAACACTGAAGCTTTCTTT.

The chain joins TRBV5-1 to TRBJ1-1; 8 nucleotides match TRBD1. Losses at the gene ends were 4 bases for V and 4 bases for J; bases not matched to a gene: 9. The CDR3 has 15 amino acids. The germline CDR1 and CDR2 sequences are SGHRS and YFSETQ. CDR3 DNA: TGCGCCAGCAGCACAGGACAGGGCCTGGGCACTGAAGCTTTCTTT. Translated: CASSTGQGLGTEAFF.

The CDR3 DNA sequence: TGTGCCAGCAGCTCACGGGAGGGGGAGAACACCGGGGAGCTGTTTTTT. Protein: CASSSREGENTGELFF. The rearrangement joins TRBV11-2 to TRBJ2-2; 8 bases are a match to TRBD2. From germline, CDR1 is SGHAT and CDR2 FQNNGV. The CDR3 consists of 16 residues. The J segment lost 1 base and the V segment lost 4 bases, leaving 5 bases of the junction unmatched.

With respect to this clone: The sample has other DNA sequences that encode this CDR3 too. The CDR3 loop reads CASSSGSTDTQYF. The CDR3 nucleotides are TGTGCCAGCAGTTCGGGGAGCACAGATACGCAGTATTTT. This chain links TRBV28 with TRBJ2-3; perhaps TRBD2 as D (5 bases). The CDR3 has 13 amino acids. Trimming pared 4 bases from V and 0 bases from J, leaving 5 bases between. The germline CDR1 and CDR2 sequences are MDHEN and SYDVKM.

The V call is TRBV7-2, the J call TRBJ1-1, with D possibly TRBD1 on 5 matching bases. There are 15 residues in the CDR3. V was clipped by 0 bases and J by 8 bases, with 16 bases between them. CDR1 and CDR2 (germline): SGHTA, FQGNSA. The CDR3 nucleotides read TGTGCCAGCAGCTTAGCCCAGGGCGGGGGAAGGGAAGCTTTCTTT. Protein product: CASSLAQGGGREAFF.

The chain carries TRBV7-2 and TRBJ1-2, with 9 bases that match TRBD1. Germline V CDR1 and CDR2: SGHTA, FQGNSA. The CDR3 spans 14 residues. Trimming at V came to 5 bases and at J to 4 bases, leaving 5 bases not matched to a gene. The DNA of the CDR3 is TGTGCCAGCAGCGTCGAACAGGGGGCCTATGGCTACACCTTC. This codes for CASSVEQGAYGYTF.

The chain links TRBV4-2 to TRBJ2-7; 9 nucleotides line up with TRBD1. With 1 base clipped from V and 9 bases from J, the junction kept 16 bases outside the gene matches. The CDR3 runs 17 residues. From germline, CDR1 is LGHNA and CDR2 YNFKEQ. As DNA, the CDR3 is TGTGCCAGCAGCCAAGGTTACGGGGGACAGGGCTTCTATGGGCAGTACTTC. Its translation is CASSQGYGGQGFYGQYF.

This chain connects TRBV5-1 to TRBJ2-1; 8 positions match TRBD2. J gave up 1 base and V 5 bases, and 5 bases lay outside the gene matches. There are 15 residues in the CDR3. The germline gives CDR1 SGHRS, CDR2 YFSETQ. The CDR3 protein is CASSSTSGSYNEQFF. In DNA, the CDR3 is TGCGCCAGCAGTTCCACTAGCGGATCCTACAATGAGCAGTTCTTC. Drawing the rest from reference TRBV5-1 and TRBJ2-1, the complete variable domain is KAGVTQTPRYLIKTRGQQVTLSCSPISGHRSVSWYQQTPGQGLQFLFEYFSETQRNKGNFPGRFSGRQFSNSRSEMNVSTLELGDSALYLCASSSTSGSYNEQFFGPGTRLTVL.

This clone was counted a few times. The rearrangement links TRBV5-1 to TRBJ1-6, with 12 nucleotides matching TRBD1. Trimming took 5 bases from V and 13 from J; bases not matched to a gene: 13. The CDR3 runs to 16 residues. CDR1 and CDR2 (germline): SGHRS, YFSETQ. This CDR3 is CASSPNPGTGGTPLHF. The CDR3 DNA sequence: TGCGCCAGCAGTCCCAACCCCGGGACAGGGGGCACTCCCCTCCACTTT.

V and J are TRBV5-6 and TRBJ2-5, with D maybe TRBD1 (8 bases). Germline values: CDR1 SGHDT, CDR2 YYEEEE. The germline V and J ends were trimmed by 4 bases and 6 bases, with 16 bases remaining between them. The CDR3 sequence is 14 residues long. CDR3 DNA: TGTGCCAGCAGCACCCAACAGGGGGGGAAGACCCAGTACTTC. It yields the protein CASSTQQGGKTQYF. The variable domain in full, with the rest retrieved from reference TRBV5-6 and TRBJ2-5, is DAGVTQSPTHLIKTRGQQVTLRCSPKSGHDTVSWYQQALGQGPQFIFQYYEEEERQRGNFPDRFSGHQFPNYSSELNVNALLLGDSALYLCASSTQQGGKTQYFGPGTRLLVL.

This clone was found once. The chain uses TRBV7-2 and TRBJ2-3; no firm D call. Germline V CDR1 and CDR2: SGHTA, FQGNSA. This CDR3 comprises 13 residues. V dropped 5 bases and J dropped 2 bases, with 8 bases sitting between them. This CDR3 is CASSPRLTDTQYF. The CDR3 nucleotides are TGTGCCAGCAGCCCTCGACTCACAGATACGCAGTATTTT.

This sequence joins TRBV7-2 and TRBJ2-7; perhaps TRBD1 as D (7 bases). V was trimmed by 5 bases and J by 5 bases, leaving 13 bases between them. In germline, CDR1 is SGHTA, CDR2 FQGNSA. CDR3 size: 13 residues. CDR3 protein: CASSPQGGDEQYF. For the CDR3, the DNA is TGTGCCAGCAGCCCTCAGGGGGGTGACGAGCAGTACTTC.

The chain links TRBV5-1 to TRBJ2-2; no clear D gene. Per the germline V gene, CDR1 is SGHRS and CDR2 is YFSETQ. V lost 0 bases to trimming and J lost 0 bases, with 6 bases between them. The CDR3 contains 15 residues. CDR3 in DNA: TGCGCCAGCAGCTTGGGGCAGACGAACACCGGGGAGCTGTTTTTT. Translated, it gives CASSLGQTNTGELFF.

The gene calls are TRBV28 and TRBJ1-1; D is uncertain. The germline V gene encodes CDR1 MDHEN and CDR2 SYDVKM. CDR3 length equals 13 residues. V lost 8 bases and J lost 7, with 17 bases in between. The CDR3 DNA reads TGTGCCAGCGTGATCACGAGTACGCTTGAAGCTTTCTTT. It encodes CASVITSTLEAFF. Supplemented by reference TRBV28 and TRBJ1-1, the full variable domain reads DVKVTQSSRYLVKRTGEKVFLECVQDMDHENMFWYRQDPGLGLRLIYFSYDVKMKEKGDIPEGYSVSREKKERFSLILESASTNQTSMYLCASVITSTLEAFFGQGTRLTVV.